Below, one T cell receptor beta chain is given with its context. Its antigen is not known. The CDR3 is 15 residues long. Per the germline V gene, CDR1 is MDHEN and CDR2 is SYDVKM. With 4 bases removed from V and 1 base from J, the gap between germline ends came to 12 bases. This specimen belongs to a study of yellow fever vaccine responses in identical twins. MiXCR was run by TCRdb on the RT-PCR reads, yielding one entry per CDR3 protein. Here the sample spans 15,000 to 20,000 distinct CDR3 sequences, less than 75% being singletons. Study results and limitations: Vaccine T cell responses of twins reportedly seemed partly convergent and partly personalized.

Sample: T cells from blood (PBMCs), unsorted or a sorted subset (not recorded which), taken before or after yellow fever vaccination (not recorded which). This receptor was identified in a woman between 18 and 29 years old who received the yellow fever vaccine. The chain couples TRBV28 to TRBJ2-3; the D is unclear. CDR3 sequence (DNA): TGTGCCAGCAGTTCCCCCCCCCGAGGCACAGATACGCAGTATTTT. This sequence encodes CASSSPPRGTDTQYF.